A single sample is the source of the 23 T cell receptor beta chains below, sequenced in a study of long-term antiretroviral therapy in people with HIV. With survey level as its setting, the immunoSEQ assay was v3.0. The repertoire was sequenced with immunoSEQ multiplex PCR; TCRdb's copy has only in-frame clones and lacks some. The data show roughly 20,000 clones, roughly 86% seen once. The material was unsorted PBMCs, obtained 2.1 years after starting antiretroviral therapy. All receptors derive from a man aged 18-30 years with HIV.

The chain couples TRBV5-4 to TRBJ1-5, with D possibly being TRBD1 (5 bases). Germline assignment: CDR1 SGHNT and CDR2 YYREEE (reference sequence). There are 12 residues in the CDR3. V was clipped by 3 bases and J by 7 bases, with 8 bases between them. CDR3 amino acids: CASSSWGQPQHF. The CDR3 nucleotides read TGTGCCAGCAGCTCCTGGGGGCAGCCCCAGCATTTT.

This clone was found a few times. V usage is TRBV7-9 and J usage is TRBJ1-1, with D tentatively TRBD1 (6 bases). Germline V lookup: CDR1 SEHNR, CDR2 FQNEAQ (reference sequence). CDR3 length: 13 residues. V was trimmed by 7 bases and J by 5 bases, leaving 14 bases between them. The CDR3 here is CASMAGGGTEAFF. The CDR3 nucleotides are TGTGCCAGCATGGCCGGAGGGGGGACTGAAGCTTTCTTT.

Written as DNA, the CDR3 is TGCGCCAGCAGCTTTAACAGGCCGCGGGGCACAGATACGCAGTATTTT. It yields the protein CASSFNRPRGTDTQYF. This chain links TRBV5-1 with TRBJ2-3; D may correspond to TRBD1 or TRBD2 (5 bases each). CDR1 and CDR2 (germline): SGHRS, YFSETQ. This CDR3 has 16 amino acids. V lost 2 bases and J 1 base, leaving 14 bases between the germline ends.

This clone was picked up one time. This sequence joins TRBV28 and TRBJ1-2; 7 bases line up with TRBD1. With V trimmed by 5 bases and J by 5 bases, 8 bases remained unmatched. The CDR3 consists of 14 residues. Germline V CDR1 and CDR2: MDHEN, SYDVKM. CDR3 nucleotide sequence: TGTGCCAGCAGTCGGGACAGCTTAAGTTATGGCTACACCTTC. It codes for CASSRDSLSYGYTF.

J is TRBJ2-3 and V is TRBV7-3; no firm D call. Germline CDR1 SGHTA, CDR2 FQGTGA. CDR3 size: 13 residues. V was cut by 1 base and J by 3 bases, with 5 bases left in between. CDR3 nucleotide sequence: TGTGCCAGCAGCTTAATAGGGACAGATACGCAGTATTTT. Amino acid sequence: CASSLIGTDTQYF.

The gene calls are TRBV4-1 and TRBJ1-1; possible D gene TRBD1, 6 bases. Germline values: CDR1 MGHRA, CDR2 YSYEKL. V was cut by 2 bases and J by 2 bases, with 9 bases left in between. The CDR3 totals 14 residues. The CDR3: CASSQRQDNTEAFF. As DNA, the CDR3 is TGCGCCAGCAGCCAACGACAGGATAACACTGAAGCTTTCTTT.

V gene TRBV19 combines with J gene TRBJ2-2, with a possible D match to TRBD1 (5 bases). Per germline, CDR1 LNHDA and CDR2 SQIVND (reference sequence). The germline V and J ends were trimmed by 5 bases and 4 bases, with 11 bases remaining between them. The CDR3 spans 14 residues. CDR3 in DNA: TGTGCCAGTAGTTTTGACAGTGGCACCGGGGAGCTGTTTTTT. This translates into CASSFDSGTGELFF.

V gene TRBV5-1 combines with J gene TRBJ1-2, with 9 positions matching TRBD1. The CDR3 contains 12 residues. V lost 5 bases and J lost 5; bases outside the gene matches: 1. Looked up from germline, CDR1 is SGHRS and CDR2 is YFSETQ. CDR3 DNA sequence: TGCGCCAGCAGAGACAGGGGGTATGGCTACACCTTC. It is translated as CASRDRGYGYTF.

This rearrangement joins TRBV18 to TRBJ1-2; D gene ambiguous. The germline V and J ends were trimmed by 5 bases and 0 bases, with 1 base remaining between them. CDR1 KGHSH and CDR2 LQKENI come from the germline V gene. The CDR3 sequence is 11 residues long. The CDR3 sequence: CASSANYGYTF. CDR3 DNA sequence: TGTGCCAGCTCAGCTAACTATGGCTACACCTTC. Supplemented by reference TRBV18 and TRBJ1-2, the full variable domain reads NAGVMQNPRHLVRRRGQEARLRCSPMKGHSHVYWYRQLPEEGLKFMVYLQKENIIDESGMPKERFSAEFPKEGPSILRIQQVVRGDSAAYFCASSANYGYTFGSGTRLTVV.

The chain combines TRBV5-1 with TRBJ1-3, with unresolved D. This CDR3 comprises 15 residues. V was trimmed by 0 bases and J by 0 bases, leaving 7 bases between them. Germline-derived CDR1 and CDR2 are SGHRS and YFSETQ. CDR3 loop: CASSLDQSSGNTIYF. CDR3 nucleotides: TGCGCCAGCAGCTTGGACCAAAGCTCTGGAAACACCATATATTTT.

The chain has TRBV30 and TRBJ1-5, with 7 bases fitting TRBD1. Germline loops: CDR1 GTSNPN, CDR2 SVGIG (reference sequence). The CDR3 spans 13 residues. The V gene end was trimmed by 5 bases and the J gene end by 6 bases; junction bases not matched to a gene: 7. The CDR3 DNA follows: TGTGCCTGGTCCCAGGGGGTTGCTCAGCCCCAGCATTTT. Protein product: CAWSQGVAQPQHF.

The gene calls are TRBV7-9 and TRBJ2-7; D is possibly TRBD1 (8 bases). The CDR3 extends over 15 amino acids. Germline V gene sequence: CDR1 SEHNR, CDR2 FQNEAQ (reference sequence). The V and J ends lost 4 bases and 2 bases respectively, with 15 bases between them. In DNA form, the CDR3 reads TGTGCCAGCAGCTGGGAGGGACAGGCCCCCTACGAGCAGTACTTC. Protein sequence: CASSWEGQAPYEQYF.

The J gene is TRBJ1-5, the V gene TRBV7-9; 9 nucleotides match TRBD1. Germline V gene sequence: CDR1 SEHNR, CDR2 FQNEAQ (reference sequence). V trimming: 4 bases; J trimming: 1 base; junction bases outside the gene matches: 11. There are 18 residues in the CDR3. The CDR3 region has the DNA TGTGCCAGCAGCTACGCAGGGACAGGGCTGGAAAGCAATCAGCCCCAGCATTTT. This codes for CASSYAGTGLESNQPQHF.

This clone was observed a few times. The rearrangement uses TRBV4-2 and TRBJ2-7; 9 bases agree with TRBD2. The CDR3 is 16 amino acids. The germline V gene encodes CDR1 LGHNA and CDR2 YNFKEQ. The ends lost 5 bases at V and 4 bases at J; junction bases unmatched: 12. CDR3 DNA: TGTGCCAGCAGCGCTAAAGCGGAGACTAGCGGTTACGAGCAGTACTTC. As protein: CASSAKAETSGYEQYF.

This clone appeared once. J is TRBJ1-2 and V is TRBV7-2; unclear D gene. This CDR3 comprises 8 residues. Trimming stripped 7 bases from V and 8 bases from J, with 2 bases between. Germline V gene sequence: CDR1 SGHTA, CDR2 FQGNSA. CDR3 coding DNA: TGTGCCAGCAACGGCTACACCTTC. It is translated as CASNGYTF.

Only a few counts were recorded for this clone. The chain recombines TRBV5-1 with TRBJ1-2, with 7 bases aligning to TRBD1. Germline loops: CDR1 SGHRS, CDR2 YFSETQ. This CDR3 is 13 amino acids long. V shed 7 bases and J 1 base; nucleotides not matched to a gene: 4. CDR3 loop: CASGQEDNYGYTF. CDR3 DNA sequence: TGCGCCAGCGGACAGGAAGATAACTATGGCTACACCTTC.

This sequence joins TRBV10-3 and TRBJ2-1; 10 nucleotides match TRBD2. The CDR3 loop spans 15 amino acids. From germline, CDR1 is ENHRY and CDR2 SYGVKD. Unmatched junction bases numbered 1, after V lost 2 bases and J lost 3 bases. As DNA, the CDR3 is TGTGCCATCAGTGAGGCTAGCGGGGGCTACAATGAGCAGTTCTTC. It specifies CAISEASGGYNEQFF.

The chain carries TRBV4-1 and TRBJ1-4; D unclear. With 4 bases removed from V and 0 bases from J, the gap between germline ends came to 6 bases. Germline values: CDR1 MGHRA, CDR2 YSYEKL. The CDR3 spans 14 residues. CDR3 protein: CASSRLATNEKLFF. The CDR3 DNA sequence: TGCGCCAGCAGCCGGCTTGCAACTAATGAAAAACTGTTTTTT.

The chain combines TRBV18 with TRBJ2-7, with D possibly being TRBD2 (5 bases). Deletions cut 6 bases from V and 0 bases from J, with 9 bases between. Germline CDR1 and CDR2: KGHSH and LQKENI. There are 13 residues in the CDR3. The CDR3 loop reads CASSPRDSYEQYF. In nucleotides, the CDR3 is TGTGCCAGCTCTCCCCGGGACTCCTACGAGCAGTACTTC. Based on the CDR3 plus reference TRBV18 and TRBJ2-7, the full variable domain is NAGVMQNPRHLVRRRGQEARLRCSPMKGHSHVYWYRQLPEEGLKFMVYLQKENIIDESGMPKERFSAEFPKEGPSILRIQQVVRGDSAAYFCASSPRDSYEQYFGPGTRLTVT.

Worth noting for this clone: In the same sample, other DNA sequences code for this CDR3. This chain joins TRBV25-1 and TRBJ2-7; tentative D call: TRBD1 (6 bases). The CDR3 contains 14 residues. V dropped 5 bases and J dropped 3 bases, with 14 bases sitting between them. Germline CDR1 is MGHDK and CDR2 is SYGVNS. The CDR3 region has the DNA TGTGCCAGCAGTCTCGGGACACCAAGCTACGAGCAGTACTTC. Residues: CASSLGTPSYEQYF.

This clone was detected a few times. The chain links TRBV4-1 to TRBJ2-7; 8 positions agree with TRBD1. The CDR3 extends over 16 amino acids. V was clipped by 0 bases and J by 3 bases; unmatched bases: 7. Germline CDR1 reads MGHRA; CDR2 reads YSYEKL. CDR3 coding DNA: TGCGCCAGCAGCCAAGAGAGGACAGGGACGATCTACGAGCAGTACTTC. Its protein product is CASSQERTGTIYEQYF.

This chain uses TRBV4-3 with TRBJ1-1; D is uncertain. The CDR3 extends over 12 amino acids. Trimming stripped 2 bases from V and 11 bases from J, with 12 bases between. Germline CDR1 and CDR2: LGHNA and YSLEER. The CDR3 region is CASSQLGDRAFF. For the CDR3, the DNA is TGCGCCAGCAGCCAATTAGGCGACCGGGCTTTCTTT.

The genes are TRBV6-5 and TRBJ2-3; D is uncertain. V lost 0 bases and J lost 3, with 4 bases in between. Germline CDR1 and CDR2: MNHEY and SVGAGI. The CDR3 has 13 amino acids. The CDR3 loop reads CASSYSETDTQYF. The CDR3 nucleotides read TGTGCCAGCAGTTACTCGGAAACAGATACGCAGTATTTT.